This TCR beta chain was identified in a study of blood T cell repertoires in COVID-19. Across the study: Both acute and convalescent COVID-19 samples were obtained from the United States, Italy and Spain.

Sequencing was performed with immunoSEQ multiplex PCR; in TCRdb, only in-frame clones are kept and a portion is missing. The sample lists some 240,000 clones; 82% were seen once. The CDR3 sequence is 14 residues long. V shed 5 bases and J shed 1 base, with 8 bases lying between them. Germline V gene sequence: CDR1 LNHDA, CDR2 SQIVND (reference sequence). The V and J genes are TRBV19 and TRBJ2-2; no clear D. The sample was peripheral blood. The TCR comes from a woman in her 70s with COVID-19, enrolled during active disease. CDR3 region: CASSPRQNTGELFF. The CDR3 region has the DNA TGTGCCAGTAGTCCCAGACAGAACACCGGGGAGCTGTTTTTT.